This T cell receptor (beta chain) was sequenced during a study of TIL therapy for anti-PD-1-resistant metastatic lung cancer. Study summary: Half of patients were current or former smokers. Tumors carried a median roughly 1.5 non-synonymous mutations per megabase. Regarding the study as a whole: TIL clonotype persistence in blood showed no apparent association with response.

For this clone: Its antigen remains unknown.

The immunoSEQ assay was v3. Libraries were sequenced to 2 million to 2.5 million read pairs (survey) or roughly 5-6 million (deep). Sequencing was performed with immunoSEQ multiplex PCR; in TCRdb, only in-frame clones are kept and a portion is missing. The sample holds 55,000 or so clones, 75% to 90% seen once. As for time point: pre-treatment sample, taken before nivolumab and TIL therapy. This specimen was blood, taken at baseline. The source is a person aged 25 to 79 with non-small cell lung cancer.

CDR3 nucleotide sequence: TGTGCCAGCAGCTTGGGAGTTTTAGATGAGCAGTTCTTC. Protein: CASSLGVLDEQFF. The chain uses TRBV5-4 and TRBJ2-1; D unresolved. The germline gives CDR1 SGHNT, CDR2 YYREEE (reference sequence). The CDR3 length is 13 residues. V shed 0 bases and J shed 8 bases, with 9 bases lying between them.